This entry describes one T cell receptor beta chain. Its antigen is as yet unknown. The data derive from a study of neurological immune-mediated disorders. Deletions cut 6 bases from V and 5 bases from J, with 18 bases between. CDR1 is SNHLY, CDR2 FYNNEI, per germline. This CDR3 has 15 amino acids. TCRdb ran MiXCR on the 5' RACE reads and lists one entry per CDR3 protein. This sample carries tens of thousands of distinct CDR3 sequences, under 20% of them seen once, and the ten largest clones take less than 20%. Study-level points and caveats: No sharing of CDR3 amino acid sequences was observed among expanded clones across subjects, suggesting private repertoires in all groups.

This sequence joins TRBV2 and TRBJ2-3, with D perhaps TRBD2 (6 bases). Sequenced sample: PBMCs. The sequence came from a woman aged 40 to 49 in good health. CDR3 protein: CASSNPGLDKDTQYF. The DNA for the CDR3 is TGTGCCAGCAGCAACCCGGGACTCGACAAAGATACGCAGTATTTT.